These 2 T cell receptor beta chains originate from one sample sequenced in a study of graft-versus-host responses after intestinal transplantation. Clones were sequenced by immunoSEQ multiplex PCR, and TCRdb holds only the in-frame ones, with some missing. The sample includes about 85,000 clones, approximately 90% of them seen just once. Antigen specificity for these receptors is unknown. The source was unstimulated CD8+ T cells sorted from spleen or lymph node cells, collected before transplant. These receptors originate from a human donor who was the organ donor for an intestinal transplant.

This clone was found once. The chain joins TRBV4-2 to TRBJ2-3; TRBD2 aligns across 7 bases. The CDR3 has 16 amino acids. The germline V gene has CDR1 LGHNA and CDR2 YNFKEQ. Trimming removed 0 bases from V and 0 bases from J; junction bases left unmatched: 3. CDR3 sequence reads: CASSQDLADSTDTQYF. The CDR3, as DNA: TGTGCCAGCAGCCAAGATCTAGCGGATAGCACAGATACGCAGTATTTT.

This clone was recorded only once. The chain joins TRBV9 to TRBJ2-1, with a weak D call TRBD1 (6 bases). V lost 0 bases to trimming and J lost 8 bases, with 12 bases between them. CDR3 length: 14 amino acids. Germline assignment: CDR1 SGDLS and CDR2 YYNGEE. CDR3 residues: CASSVDQGIDEQFF. CDR3 nucleotide sequence: TGTGCCAGCAGCGTAGACCAGGGGATCGATGAGCAGTTCTTC.